Following are 30 T cell receptor beta chains from one sample sequenced in a study of T cells in Graves' hyperthyroidism and ophthalmopathy (dated by TCRdb to about 2019). The library was obtained by multiplex PCR. These reads were obtained on an Illumina HiSeq 2000. The TCR beta CDR3 regions were amplified from the RNA transcripts. A first-round RT-PCR of the TCR CDR3 used the HTBI primer set with the Qiagen OneStep RT-PCR kit. TCRdb trimmed the raw reads at Q25, called clones with MiXCR and kept productive beta chains. Records with the same CDR3 protein are collapsed into one entry carrying the most frequent genes and DNA. The sample data list some 720,000 distinct CDR3 sequences, and about a sixth of these were observed just once. Roughly 8% of the sample belongs to the ten largest clones. Sequenced sample: blood. The origin of the receptors is a man aged 18 to 35 with Graves' hyperthyroidism.

The table lists this clonotype with many counts. The genes are TRBV2 and TRBJ2-7, with D unresolved. Trimming stripped 6 bases from V and 7 bases from J, with 10 bases between. CDR3 length: 11 residues. Germline V gene lookup returns CDR1 SNHLY and CDR2 FYNNEI. The CDR3 loop reads CASRWDWEQYF. The CDR3, as DNA: TGTGCCAGCAGATGGGATTGGGAGCAGTACTTC.

A note on this clonotype: A read error may produce the germline difference seen at one junction end. This rearrangement joins TRBV20-1 to TRBJ2-1, with D perhaps TRBD1 (7 bases). The CDR3 contains 14 residues. Germline CDR1 is DFQATT and CDR2 is SNEGSKA (reference sequence). Here the CDR3 reads CSARDAGGYNKQFF. DNA for the CDR3: TGCAGTGCTAGAGATGCAGGGGGGTACAATAAGCAGTTCTTC.

The V gene is TRBV28, the J gene TRBJ1-3; D remains unclear. Germline values: CDR1 MDHEN, CDR2 SYDVKM. The CDR3 has 12 amino acids. The V gene lost 1 base and the J gene lost 10 bases, with 8 bases spanning the gap. As DNA, the CDR3 is TGTGCCAGCAGTTTATTTCCGGAAACCATATATTTT. It specifies CASSLFPETIYF. The whole variable domain, remainder taken from reference TRBV28 and TRBJ1-3, is DVKVTQSSRYLVKRTGEKVFLECVQDMDHENMFWYRQDPGLGLRLIYFSYDVKMKEKGDIPEGYSVSREKKERFSLILESASTNQTSMYLCASSLFPETIYFGEGSWLTVV.

The chain uses TRBV6-2 or TRBV6-3 and TRBJ2-1, with 8 bases matching TRBD2. There are 17 residues in the CDR3. CDR1 is MNHEY and CDR2 is SVGEGT in the germline V gene. The V and J ends lost 0 bases and 0 bases, in that order; junction bases with no gene match: 4. The CDR3 nucleotides are TGTGCCAGCAGTTACTCCCCCAGCGGGAGCTCCTACAATGAGCAGTTCTTC. Translation: CASSYSPSGSSYNEQFF.

This chain connects TRBV6-2 or TRBV6-3 to TRBJ2-7; D not certain. CDR1 and CDR2 (germline): MNHEY, SVGEGT. V lost 6 bases to trimming and J lost 2 bases, with 11 bases between them. The CDR3 is made up of 13 amino acids. The CDR3 DNA sequence: TGTGCCAGCAGCGACGGAGTCACCTACGAGCAGTACTTC. This gives the protein CASSDGVTYEQYF.

The chain couples TRBV5-1 to TRBJ2-7, with 9 bases lining up with TRBD1. J lost 0 bases, V lost 2 bases, and 3 bases had no gene match. From germline, CDR1 is SGHRS and CDR2 YFSETQ. CDR3 length equals 15 residues. CDR3 sequence: CASSLMTGGSYEQYF. The CDR3 nucleotides read TGCGCCAGCAGCTTAATGACAGGGGGCTCCTACGAGCAGTACTTC.

This clonotype has a count of ten or more. The J gene is TRBJ1-4, the V gene TRBV27; no firm D call. Germline V gives CDR1 MNHEY, CDR2 SMNVEV (reference sequence). The V and J ends lost 2 bases and 0 bases respectively, with 19 bases between them. The CDR3 consists of 19 residues. CDR3 residues: CASSLTLPGRSSTNEKLFF. CDR3 coding DNA: TGTGCCAGCAGTTTAACACTCCCGGGCAGAAGTTCAACTAATGAAAAACTGTTTTTT.

This clonotype was observed at least ten times. The chain is built from TRBV28 and TRBJ2-7; 9 bases match TRBD1. V lost 8 bases and J lost 3; bases outside the gene matches: 11. There are 15 residues in the CDR3. Germline CDR1 reads MDHEN; CDR2 reads SYDVKM. The CDR3 sequence: CASHFMGQGFYEQYF. The CDR3 region has the DNA TGTGCCAGCCACTTCATGGGACAGGGTTTCTACGAGCAGTACTTC.

This chain joins TRBV2 and TRBJ2-7, with 7 nucleotides matching TRBD1. Germline CDR1 and CDR2: SNHLY and FYNNEI. CDR3 length: 13 amino acids. V was clipped by 5 bases and J by 5 bases; unmatched bases: 6. CDR3 loop: CASSYTTGDEQYF. CDR3 coding DNA: TGTGCCAGCAGTTATACAACAGGGGACGAGCAGTACTTC.

This clonotype was counted a few times. Written as DNA, the CDR3 is TGTGCCAGCAGTTTATATTTTGCCGACTCCTACGAGCAGTACTTC. Translating gives CASSLYFADSYEQYF. This chain uses TRBV27 with TRBJ2-7; D gene uncertain. This CDR3 contains 15 residues. Trimming took 1 base from V and 0 from J, leaving 10 bases between them. In germline, CDR1 is MNHEY, CDR2 SMNVEV (reference sequence).

This sequence joins TRBV28 and TRBJ1-5; 8 nucleotides agree with TRBD1. From germline, CDR1 is MDHEN and CDR2 SYDVKM. The CDR3 consists of 14 residues. Losses at the gene ends were 6 bases for V and 4 bases for J; bases not matched to a gene: 5. The CDR3 DNA reads as TGTGCCAGCAGACTACAGGGGGGAAATCAGCCCCAGCATTTT. It specifies CASRLQGGNQPQHF.

This clonotype was seen repeatedly, ten times or more. The J gene is TRBJ2-7, the V gene TRBV11-3, with 7 bases lining up with TRBD2. Germline trimming cut 4 bases from V and 2 bases from J; bases unmatched to any gene: 5. This CDR3 spans 14 amino acids. In germline, CDR1 is SGHNT, CDR2 YENEEA. CDR3 bases: TGTGCCAGCAGCTCGGGGGGAATTGCCTACGAGCAGTACTTC. It codes for CASSSGGIAYEQYF. Looking up the rest from reference TRBV11-3 and TRBJ2-7 gives the full variable domain: EAGVVQSPRYKIIEKKQPVAFWCNPISGHNTLYWYLQNLGQGPELLIRYENEEAVDDSQLPKDRFSAERLKGVDSTLKIQPAELGDSAVYLCASSSGGIAYEQYFGPGTRLTVT.

At least ten counts were recorded for this clonotype. The DNA for the CDR3 is TGTGCCAGCAGTTCCACCGGGACAGCCACCCGTCCGTACTTC. Its protein product is CASSSTGTATRPYF. The J gene is TRBJ2-7, the V gene TRBV28, with 7 positions matching TRBD1. Germline V gene sequence: CDR1 MDHEN, CDR2 SYDVKM. The junction had 15 bases not matched to a gene; V was cut back by 4 bases and J by 12 bases. This CDR3 is built from 14 residues.

This clonotype was found many times. This chain joins TRBV28 and TRBJ2-7, with 9 bases identical to TRBD2. The CDR3 loop spans 15 amino acids. Per the germline V gene, CDR1 is MDHEN and CDR2 is SYDVKM. The V and J ends lost 2 bases and 6 bases, in that order; junction bases with no gene match: 8. CDR3 sequence reads: CASSLGSGSAFEQYF. CDR3 nucleotide sequence: TGTGCCAGCAGTTTAGGTAGCGGGAGTGCTTTCGAGCAGTACTTC.

This clonotype was seen ten or more times. This chain uses TRBV5-1 with TRBJ2-7; no reliable D call. The V and J ends lost 4 bases and 5 bases respectively, with 16 bases between them. CDR1 and CDR2 from the germline V gene are SGHRS and YFSETQ. This CDR3 has 14 amino acids. The CDR3 nucleotides are TGCGCCAGCAGCCTGCTGGGAACTATCCACGAGCAGTACTTC. It codes for CASSLLGTIHEQYF. Complete variable domain (other parts from reference TRBV5-1 and TRBJ2-7): KAGVTQTPRYLIKTRGQQVTLSCSPISGHRSVSWYQQTPGQGLQFLFEYFSETQRNKGNFPGRFSGRQFSNSRSEMNVSTLELGDSALYLCASSLLGTIHEQYFGPGTRLTVT.

This clonotype was recorded a few times. The CDR3 DNA reads as TGCGCCAGCAGCCAAGATCGGGAAGGGTCGAGCAATCAGCCCCAGCATTTT. Translation gives CASSQDREGSSNQPQHF. The V gene is TRBV4-3, the J gene TRBJ1-5, with unresolved D. CDR1 and CDR2 from the germline V gene are LGHNA and YSLEER. V was shortened by 0 bases and J by 1 base, with 13 bases between the two germline ends. This CDR3 region has 17 residues.

The CDR3 nucleotides are TGCGCCAGCAGCCTTAGGACGGCATCGAATTCACCCCTCCACTTT. Protein product: CASSLRTASNSPLHF. This chain links TRBV4-3 with TRBJ1-6; D unresolved. The ends were cut back, 4 bases at V and 7 bases at J, with 14 bases in the middle. The CDR3 is made up of 15 amino acids. Germline V gene sequence: CDR1 LGHNA, CDR2 YSLEER.

This clonotype occurred a few times. This chain links TRBV6-2 or TRBV6-3 with TRBJ2-3, with 7 nucleotides matching TRBD2. V lost 6 bases, J lost 0 bases, and 9 bases stayed unmatched. The CDR3 is 16 amino acids. Germline lookup yields CDR1 MNHEY and CDR2 SVGEGT. The CDR3: CASRQAPGGSTDTQYF. DNA for the CDR3: TGTGCCAGCAGGCAAGCCCCGGGAGGAAGCACAGATACGCAGTATTTT.

Worth noting for this clonotype: Likely a read error: the CDR3 ends without its conserved phenylalanine or tryptophan. Here the CDR3 DNA reads TGTGCCAGCAGCTTAAGGGACTACGAGCAGTACCTC. The encoded protein is CASSLRDYEQYL. The genes are TRBV7-9 and TRBJ2-7; unclear D gene. The CDR3 totals 12 residues. Trimming pared 2 bases from V and 3 bases from J, leaving 5 bases between. From germline, CDR1 is SEHNR and CDR2 FQNEAQ (reference sequence).

Only a few counts were recorded for this clonotype. The chain employs TRBV6-2 or TRBV6-3 and TRBJ2-5; TRBD2 matches at 8 bases. The V gene's germline CDR1 is MNHEY and CDR2 SVGEGT. This CDR3 contains 15 residues. The junction had 10 bases not matched to a gene; V was cut back by 5 bases and J by 5 bases. The CDR3 nucleotides are TGTGCCAGCAGTCCCCCGGGGGGGGCAGGGGAGACCCAGTACTTC. Translated, it gives CASSPPGGAGETQYF.

This clonotype showed up many times. V gene TRBV12-5 combines with J gene TRBJ2-7, with D unresolved. Trimming pared 4 bases from V and 3 bases from J, leaving 10 bases between. Per the germline V gene, CDR1 is LGHNT and CDR2 is FRNRAP. This CDR3 contains 13 residues. CDR3 coding DNA: TGTGCTAGTGGTTCCGCCGCGATCTACGAGCAGTACTTC. It encodes CASGSAAIYEQYF.

At least ten counts were recorded for this clonotype. The V and J genes are TRBV7-2 and TRBJ2-1; 11 positions agree with TRBD2. Germline loops: CDR1 SGHTA, CDR2 FQGNSA. J lost 5 bases, V lost 6 bases, and 12 bases had no gene match. This CDR3 contains 17 residues. As DNA, the CDR3 is TGTGCCAGCAGACTCAGGATAACTAGCGGGAGTAACAATGAGCAGTTCTTC. It encodes CASRLRITSGSNNEQFF.

There are many counts of this clonotype. The gene calls are TRBV27 and TRBJ2-1; 11 positions match TRBD2. The V and J ends lost 6 bases and 3 bases, in that order; junction bases with no gene match: 4. Germline assignment: CDR1 MNHEY and CDR2 SMNVEV (reference sequence). This CDR3 has 15 amino acids. The CDR3: CASRVLAGVYNEQFF. The CDR3 DNA reads TGTGCCAGCAGGGTACTAGCGGGAGTCTACAATGAGCAGTTCTTC.

The genes are TRBV9 and TRBJ1-6; no reliable D call. Germline V CDR1 and CDR2: SGDLS, YYNGEE. The CDR3 has 13 residues. V was trimmed by 0 bases and J by 9 bases, leaving 7 bases between them. The chain's CDR3 is CASSVGQSSPLHF. The CDR3, as DNA: TGTGCCAGCAGCGTAGGTCAGAGTTCACCCCTCCACTTT.

The table lists this clonotype with many counts. The chain employs TRBV29-1 and TRBJ2-7; D gene uncertain. Between the trimmed V and J ends, which lost 6 bases and 2 bases, there was a span of 17 bases. The CDR3 has 14 amino acids. From germline, CDR1 is SQVTM and CDR2 ANQGSEA. CDR3 in DNA: TGCAGCGTGCAGATTCCTATAAATCCCTACGAGCAGTACTTC. Its translation: CSVQIPINPYEQYF.

The chain has TRBV29-1 and TRBJ1-2; tentatively, D is TRBD1 (5 bases). There are 14 residues in the CDR3. Germline CDR1 SQVTM, CDR2 ANQGSEA. Trimming left V 0 bases short and J 5 bases short, with 13 bases between. In nucleotides, the CDR3 is TGCAGCGTTGAAGATCACGTAGAGGGGTATGGCTACACCTTC. Protein sequence: CSVEDHVEGYGYTF.

This clonotype showed up many times. The gene calls are TRBV10-3 and TRBJ1-1; 7 positions agree with TRBD1. Germline assignment: CDR1 ENHRY and CDR2 SYGVKD. The CDR3 has 13 amino acids. Trimming at V came to 6 bases and at J to 1 base, leaving 2 bases not matched to a gene. CDR3 coding DNA: TGTGCCATCAGGAGACAGGGGAACACTGAAGCTTTCTTT. Protein product: CAIRRQGNTEAFF.

This clonotype has a count of ten or more. This chain uses TRBV5-5 with TRBJ2-1, with no clear D. CDR3 length: 14 residues. Germline V gene data show CDR1 as SGHKS and CDR2 as YYEKEE (reference sequence). V lost 3 bases and J 3 bases, leaving 10 bases between the germline ends. In nucleotides, the CDR3 is TGTGCCAGCAGCTCTGTGGCACTCTACAATGAGCAGTTCTTC. Amino acid sequence: CASSSVALYNEQFF.

Only a few counts were recorded for this clonotype. This chain links TRBV28 with TRBJ2-2; D is perhaps TRBD2 (6 bases). This CDR3 region has 13 residues. The germline V gene has CDR1 MDHEN and CDR2 SYDVKM. DNA for the CDR3: TGTGCGGGCGGGGACCATAACACCGGGGAGCTGTTTTTT. Translation: CAGGDHNTGELFF.

This clonotype appeared many times. V gene TRBV7-2 combines with J gene TRBJ2-3; 9 bases line up with TRBD1. V dropped 1 base and J dropped 4; count of bases not matched to a gene: 6. This CDR3 region has 16 residues. CDR1 is SGHTA, CDR2 FQGNSA, per germline. The CDR3 nucleotides are TGTGCCAGCAGCTTAGTGGGACAGGGTATGCCAGATACGCAGTATTTT. This translates into CASSLVGQGMPDTQYF.